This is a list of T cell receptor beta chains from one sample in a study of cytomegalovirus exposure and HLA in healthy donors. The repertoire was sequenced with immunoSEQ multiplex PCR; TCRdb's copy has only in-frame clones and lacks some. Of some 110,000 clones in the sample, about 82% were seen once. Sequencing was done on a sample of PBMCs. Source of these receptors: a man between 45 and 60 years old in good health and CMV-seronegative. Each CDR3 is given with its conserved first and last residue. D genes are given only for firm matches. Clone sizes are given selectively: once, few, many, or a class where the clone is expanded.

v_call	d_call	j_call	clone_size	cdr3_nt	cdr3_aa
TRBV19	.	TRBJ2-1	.	TGTGCCAGTAGTCGGGACATTTCCTACAATGAGCAGTTCTTC	CASSRDISYNEQFF
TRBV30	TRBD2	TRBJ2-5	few	TGTGCCTGGAGGCCGTCTGGACGGGGGGATCAAGAGACCCAGTACTTC	CAWRPSGRGDQETQYF
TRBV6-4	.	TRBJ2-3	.	TGTGCCAGCGCCCAGGGGTCGCGCACAGATACGCAGTATTTT	CASAQGSRTDTQYF
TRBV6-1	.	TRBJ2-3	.	TGTGCCAGCAGTGAAAAGGGGCTCGATACGCAGTATTTT	CASSEKGLDTQYF
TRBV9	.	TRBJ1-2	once	TGTGCCAGCAGTGCCAGGGCATCTAACTATGGCTACACCTTC	CASSARASNYGYTF
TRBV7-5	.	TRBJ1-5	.	TGTGTCAGTTACCTTTGGCCTCAGCCCCAGCATTTT	CVSYLWPQPQHF
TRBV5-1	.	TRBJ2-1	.	TGCGCCAGCAGCCTGAGTTTCTCCTACAATGAGCAGTTCTTC	CASSLSFSYNEQFF
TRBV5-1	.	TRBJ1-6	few	TGCGCCAGCAGGGGGCTCCCTAATACAAATTCACCCCTCCACTTT	CASRGLPNTNSPLHF
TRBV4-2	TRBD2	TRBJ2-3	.	TGTGCCAGCAGCGTCACCCGTCGGGGGGGTATTAATACGCAGTATTTT	CASSVTRRGGINTQYF
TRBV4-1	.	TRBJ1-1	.	TGCGCCAGCAGCCAAGGAGGGGGGGAAAACACTGAAGCTTTCTTT	CASSQGGGENTEAFF
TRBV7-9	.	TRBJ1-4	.	TGTGCCAGCAGCCTTAGAACAATGCCCCAGGCCGAAAAACTGTTTTTT	CASSLRTMPQAEKLFF
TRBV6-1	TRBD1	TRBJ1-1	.	TGTGCCAGCAGCCTAGGACAGGGGAACACTGAAGCTTTCTTT	CASSLGQGNTEAFF
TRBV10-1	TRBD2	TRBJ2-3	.	TGCGCCAGCAGTGAGTCTCGGACTAGCATGGATACGCAGTATTTT	CASSESRTSMDTQYF
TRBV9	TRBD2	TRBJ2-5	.	TGTGCCAGCAGCGACCGGACTAGCGGGGGGGCTCAAGAGACCCAGTACTTC	CASSDRTSGGAQETQYF
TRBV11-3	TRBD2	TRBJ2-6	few	TGTGCCCGCCGGGGGGTTGCTGGGGCCAACGTCCTGACTTTC	CARRGVAGANVLTF
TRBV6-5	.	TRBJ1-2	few	TGTGCCAGCAGTTACTCTGGGAGCGGCTATGGCTACACCTTC	CASSYSGSGYGYTF
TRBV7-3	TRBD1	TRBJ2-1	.	TGTGCCAGCAGCAAGGGACAGGTAGGGGGCTACAATGAGCAGTTCTTC	CASSKGQVGGYNEQFF
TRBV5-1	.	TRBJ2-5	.	TGCGCCAGCAGCTACACGGCGGGGTTGAGCGGAGAGACCCAGTACTTC	CASSYTAGLSGETQYF
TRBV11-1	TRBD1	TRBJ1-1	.	TGTGCCAGCAGCTTATCTACAGGGGGCCTAACTGAAGCTTTCTTT	CASSLSTGGLTEAFF
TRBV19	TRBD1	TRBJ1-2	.	TGTGCCAGTAGTATATGGGACAGGAACTATGGCTACACCTTC	CASSIWDRNYGYTF
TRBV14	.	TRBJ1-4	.	TGTGCCAGCAGCCAAGATCGCGGGAAACTGTTTTTT	CASSQDRGKLFF
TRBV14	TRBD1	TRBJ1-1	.	TGTGCCAGCAGTTCAACAGGGGGCGATAGACGGACTGAAGCTTTCTTT	CASSSTGGDRRTEAFF
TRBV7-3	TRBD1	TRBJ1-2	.	TGTGCCAGCAGCTCATCTTCAGGGGGCGTTGGCTACACCTTC	CASSSSSGGVGYTF
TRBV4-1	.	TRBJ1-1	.	TGCGCCAGCAGCCAATCTGCGCGGGCGAACACTGAAGCTTTCTTT	CASSQSARANTEAFF
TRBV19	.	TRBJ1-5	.	TGTGCCAGTAGTATTTTCACAGGTAATCAGCCCCAGCATTTT	CASSIFTGNQPQHF
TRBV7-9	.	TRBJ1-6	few	TGTGCCAGCAGCTTAGACGCGGGGTATAATTCACCCCTCCACTTT	CASSLDAGYNSPLHF
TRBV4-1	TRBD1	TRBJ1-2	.	TGCGCCAGCAGCCAGACCCCCACGACAGGGGTATTATATGGCTACACCTTC	CASSQTPTTGVLYGYTF
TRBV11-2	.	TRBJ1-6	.	TGTGCCAGCAGCTTAGATGGCCGTGATTCACCCCTCCACTTT	CASSLDGRDSPLHF
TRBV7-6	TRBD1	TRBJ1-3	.	TGTGCCAGCGGACAGGGGGCTGGAAACACCATATATTTT	CASGQGAGNTIYF
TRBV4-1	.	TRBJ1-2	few	TGCGCCAGCAGCCAAGAGGGGCAGGCCGCCCTCTATGGCTACACCTTC	CASSQEGQAALYGYTF
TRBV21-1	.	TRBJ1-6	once	TGTGCCAGCTTCACCAGGGTCTCACCCCTCCACTTT	CASFTRVSPLHF
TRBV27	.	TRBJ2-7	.	TGTGCCAGCAGCCCCAGGGACGAGCAGTACTTC	CASSPRDEQYF
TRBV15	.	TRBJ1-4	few	TGTGCCACGAGCACCGTTAGAACTAATGAAAAACTGTTTTTT	CATSTVRTNEKLFF
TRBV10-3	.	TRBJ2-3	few	TGTGCCATCAGCTCACAGGGAGGGACAGATACGCAGTATTTT	CAISSQGGTDTQYF
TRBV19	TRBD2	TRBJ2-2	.	TGTGCCAGCTTGGCGGGGGCGAACACCGGGGAGCTGTTTTTT	CASLAGANTGELFF
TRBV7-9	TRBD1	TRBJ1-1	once	TGTTCCAGCAGCTTACCAGGGGGGAACACTGAAGCTTTCTTT	CSSSLPGGNTEAFF
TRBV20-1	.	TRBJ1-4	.	TGCAGTGCCCACGAGGGTGAAAAACTGTTTTTT	CSAHEGEKLFF
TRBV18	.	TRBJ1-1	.	TGTGCCAGCTCACCGGGCCGGGGGGACACTGAAGCTTTCTTT	CASSPGRGDTEAFF
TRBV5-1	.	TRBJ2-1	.	TGCGCCAGCAGCTTGGATCCAGGGGTGGATGAGCAGTTCTTC	CASSLDPGVDEQFF
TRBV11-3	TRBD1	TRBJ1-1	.	TGTGCCAGCAGCACGGGGGACAGTAGTCAAGCTTTCTTT	CASSTGDSSQAFF
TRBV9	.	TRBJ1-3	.	TGTGCCAGCAGCGCTTTAGCAATCTCCTCTGGAAACACCATATATTTT	CASSALAISSGNTIYF
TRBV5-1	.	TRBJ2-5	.	TGCGCCAGCAGCTTGGGGGGCGCAGAGACCCAGTACTTC	CASSLGGAETQYF
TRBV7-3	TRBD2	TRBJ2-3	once	TGTGCCAGCAGCTTCTCTCTTAGCGGGGGGGCCCCAGATACGCAGTATTTT	CASSFSLSGGAPDTQYF
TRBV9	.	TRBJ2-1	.	TGTGCCAGCAGCGGTAACACATACAATGAGCAGTTCTTC	CASSGNTYNEQFF
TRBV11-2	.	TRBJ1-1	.	TGTGCCAGCAGCCCCAGGGTTGAAGCTTTCTTT	CASSPRVEAFF
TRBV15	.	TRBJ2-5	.	TGTGCCACCAGCACCGGGTCTGGGGAGACCCAGTACTTC	CATSTGSGETQYF
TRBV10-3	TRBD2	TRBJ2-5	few	TGTGCCATCAGGGGGGAGGGGACCCAGTACTTC	CAIRGEGTQYF
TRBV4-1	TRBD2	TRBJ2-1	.	TGCGCCAGCAGACTAGCGGTCTCACAGCTTAACAATGAGCAGTTCTTC	CASRLAVSQLNNEQFF
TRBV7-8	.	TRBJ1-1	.	TGTGCCAGCAGCTTAGATTGGAGGACTGAAGCTTTCTTT	CASSLDWRTEAFF
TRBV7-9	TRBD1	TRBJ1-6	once	TGTGCCAGCAGCCCGGGACAGGGTAATTCACCCCTCCACTTT	CASSPGQGNSPLHF
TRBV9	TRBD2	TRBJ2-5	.	TGTGCCAGCAGCGTAGAGGCTAGCGGGGGAGAGGTGCAAGAGACCCAGTACTTC	CASSVEASGGEVQETQYF
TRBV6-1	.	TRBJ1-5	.	TGTGCCAGCAGTGAGGGGGACATCCATCAGCCCCAGCATTTT	CASSEGDIHQPQHF
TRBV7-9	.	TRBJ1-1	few	TGTTCCAGCAGCCAAGGGGGAACAAACACTGAAGCTTTCTTT	CSSSQGGTNTEAFF